This note documents a single TCR beta chain sequence. From germline, CDR1 is KGHDR and CDR2 SFDVKD. This CDR3 contains 20 residues. The junction had 16 bases not matched to a gene; V was cut back by 3 bases and J by 4 bases. Authors' methods: Cell counts per sample came from amplifying reference gene primers. Clones were sequenced by immunoSEQ multiplex PCR, and TCRdb holds only the in-frame ones, with some missing. That table furnishes V, J and clone size, whereas the DNA furnished D and trimming. This table holds approximately 70,000 clones, about 90% found once. The sample originates from a study of blood T cell repertoires in COVID-19. Study overall: Specimens from acute and convalescent COVID-19 originated in the United States, Italy and Spain. T cells, B-cell-depleted T cells, or PBMCs supplied cDNA or gDNA.

Input material: peripheral blood. The TCR comes from a human donor with active COVID-19. The donor label of this sample is uncertain. The genes are TRBV24-1 and TRBJ2-2, with 10 bases matching TRBD2. CDR3 coding DNA: TGTGCCACCAGTGATGCGCCTGGTGCTAGCGGGAGTGGTGGCACCGGGGAGCTGTTTTTT. This translates into CATSDAPGASGSGGTGELFF.